The clone carrying this T cell receptor (beta chain) was counted many times. The antigen is not known. The sample belongs to a study of T-cell reconstitution after alpha-beta-depleted transplantation in children. The CDR3 spans 18 residues. The V gene end was trimmed by 4 bases and the J gene end by 0 bases; junction bases not matched to a gene: 4. Study conclusions and caveats: In some patients, recipient T cells and intrathymic progenitors surviving conditioning explained high day-60 diversity. Reports say that about two months after transplant, the alpha-beta T cells came out of several hundred graft clones that had expanded. Diversity and T-cell counts at one year after transplant derived mostly from new T cells.

Unique molecular identifiers were built into the TCRbeta library. One entry per CDR3 protein results from TCRdb running MiXCR on the PCR reads. The top ten clones hold 2% to 2.5% of a sample with hundreds of thousands of distinct CDR3 sequences, 10% to 15% of them seen once. The J gene is TRBJ2-2, the V gene TRBV12-3 or TRBV12-4, with TRBD2 matching over 14 bases. Sample: PBMCs, mostly from graft donor cells, taken 360 days after TCRalphabeta/CD19-depleted stem cell transplant. The TCR was taken from a male patient between 10 and 17 years old who had a stem cell transplant for acute myeloid leukemia, so the T cells may come from the graft donor. CDR3 bases: TGTGCCAGCAGTTCCGGGACTAGCGGGAGTTCGAACACCGGGGAGCTGTTTTTT. Its protein product is CASSSGTSGSSNTGELFF.